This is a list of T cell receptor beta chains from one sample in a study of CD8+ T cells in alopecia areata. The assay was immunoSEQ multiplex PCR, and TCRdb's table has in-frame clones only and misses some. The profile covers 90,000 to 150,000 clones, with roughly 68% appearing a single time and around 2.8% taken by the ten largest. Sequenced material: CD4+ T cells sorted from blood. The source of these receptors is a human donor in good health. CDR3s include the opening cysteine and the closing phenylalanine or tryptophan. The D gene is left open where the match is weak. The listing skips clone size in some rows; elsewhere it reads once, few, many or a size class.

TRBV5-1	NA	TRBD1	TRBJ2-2	TGCGCCAGCAGCCGTACGACAGGGGTCGCCGGGGAGCTGTTTTTT	CASSRTTGVAGELFF
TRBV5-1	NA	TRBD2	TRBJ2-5	TGCGCCAGCAGCGCCGGGACTAGCGGGGGGGCGCAGGAGACCCAGTACTTC	CASSAGTSGGAQETQYF
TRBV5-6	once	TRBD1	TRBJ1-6	TGTGCCAGCAGCTCCCGGACAGGGGCGAATTCACCCCTCCACTTT	CASSSRTGANSPLHF
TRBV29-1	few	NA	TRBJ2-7	TGCAGCGTTACCAAACAGGGTGCGTACGAGCAGTACTTC	CSVTKQGAYEQYF
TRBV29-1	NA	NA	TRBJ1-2	TGCAGCGTTGGACCCGATCGTGGTATGTCCTACACCTTC	CSVGPDRGMSYTF
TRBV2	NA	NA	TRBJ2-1	TGTGCCAGCAGCCCTCTAGTGGGAGGCAATGAGCAGTTCTTC	CASSPLVGGNEQFF
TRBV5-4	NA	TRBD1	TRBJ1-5	TGTGCCAGCAGCCTTGAGGGGGCGGATCAGCCCCAGCATTTT	CASSLEGADQPQHF
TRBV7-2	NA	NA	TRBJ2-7	TGTGCCAGCAGCCCCCAGGGGGAGCAGTACTTC	CASSPQGEQYF
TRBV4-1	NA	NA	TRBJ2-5	TGCGCCAGCAGCCGTGCGACCTTGGAGACCCAGTACTTC	CASSRATLETQYF
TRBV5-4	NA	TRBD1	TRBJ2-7	TGTGCCAGCAGCCTCGACCGGGACAGGGGCCTCGCCAGCTCCTACGAGCAGTACTTC	CASSLDRDRGLASSYEQYF
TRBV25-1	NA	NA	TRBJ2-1	TGTGCCAGCAGTGACCCGACACTCATTGAGCAGTTCTTC	CASSDPTLIEQFF
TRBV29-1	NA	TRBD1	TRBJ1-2	TGCAGCGTTGAATGGACAGGATATGGCTACACCTTC	CSVEWTGYGYTF
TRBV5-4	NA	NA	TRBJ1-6	TGTGCCAGCAGCTTGGACCCAGCCTATAATTCACCCCTCCACTTT	CASSLDPAYNSPLHF
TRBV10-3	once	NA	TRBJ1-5	TGTGCCATCAGCGACAGCATCAATCAGCCCCAGCATTTT	CAISDSINQPQHF
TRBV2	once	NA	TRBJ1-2	TGTGCCAGCAGTGGACACGGCTATGGCTACACCTTC	CASSGHGYGYTF
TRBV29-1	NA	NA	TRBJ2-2	TGCAGCGTTGGTAAAAGGAACACCGGGGAGCTGTTTTTT	CSVGKRNTGELFF
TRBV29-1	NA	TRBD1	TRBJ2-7	TGCAGCGCCAACAGGGGAGTTGGCTACGAGCAGTACTTC	CSANRGVGYEQYF
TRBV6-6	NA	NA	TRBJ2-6	TGTGCCAGCCGTGCCGGGGCCAACGTCCTGACTTTC	CASRAGANVLTF
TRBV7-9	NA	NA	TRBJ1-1	TGTGCCAGCAGCTTAGACGCGGGGGATGAAGCTTTCTTT	CASSLDAGDEAFF
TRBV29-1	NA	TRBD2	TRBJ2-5	TGCAGCGTTGAAGGGCCTAGCGGGGGCCTCCAAGAGACCCAGTACTTC	CSVEGPSGGLQETQYF
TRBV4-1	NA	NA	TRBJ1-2	TGCGCCAGCAGCACTATCGACGGGGCCCATGGCTACACCTTC	CASSTIDGAHGYTF
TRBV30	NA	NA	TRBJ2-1	TGTGCCTGGACCTTAGGGTACAATGAGCAGTTCTTC	CAWTLGYNEQFF
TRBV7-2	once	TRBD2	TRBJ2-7	TGTGCCAGCAGCTTTGTAGCGGGGGATGGCTACGAGCAGTACTTC	CASSFVAGDGYEQYF
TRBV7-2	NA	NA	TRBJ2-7	TGTGCCAGCAGCTTAGACACAGCCGGCTCCTACGAGCAGTACTTC	CASSLDTAGSYEQYF
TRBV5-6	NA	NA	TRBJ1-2	TGTGCCAGCAGCTTGGGTAGGGGCCGCTATGGCTACACCTTC	CASSLGRGRYGYTF
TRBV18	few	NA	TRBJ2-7	TGTGCCAGCTCACCGTGGGCAGCTTACGAGCAGTACTTC	CASSPWAAYEQYF
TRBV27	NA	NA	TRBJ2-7	TGTGCCAGCAGTTCAGTTAGGTCCTACGAGCAGTACTTC	CASSSVRSYEQYF